Listed below are T cell receptor beta chains from one sample, sequenced in a study of human T cells and chemical hapten exposure. TCRdb re-called the RACE reads through MiXCR, storing one row per CDR3 protein. The table lists around 27,000 distinct CDR3 sequences, more than 5% of them singletons. Sequencing used whole blood, obtained in connection with sensitization to the hapten diphenylcyclopropenone (DPC). These receptors were collected from a man aged 25 to 40 with alopecia areata. Some clones in this sample may be carry-over from other donors' samples. Both conserved end residues are part of each CDR3. The order of the fields is V gene, D gene, clone size, J gene, CDR3 protein, CDR3 DNA. The D gene is left open where the match is weak. The size field reads once, few, many or a size class.

v_call: TRBV27
d_call: .
clone_size: many
j_call: TRBJ2-3
cdr3_aa: CASSFGMGSGDTQYF
cdr3_nt: TGTGCCAGCAGTTTCGGGATGGGTTCCGGAGATACGCAGTATTTT

v_call: TRBV6-2/TRBV6-3
d_call: TRBD1
clone_size: many
j_call: TRBJ2-2
cdr3_aa: CASSYGTATGELFF
cdr3_nt: TGTGCCAGCAGTTACGGGACAGCCACCGGGGAGCTGTTTTTT

v_call: TRBV6-1
d_call: .
clone_size: many
j_call: TRBJ1-5
cdr3_aa: CASSEAVGGQPQHF
cdr3_nt: TGTGCCAGCAGTGAAGCTGTGGGGGGCCAGCCCCAGCATTTT

v_call: TRBV11-2
d_call: TRBD1
clone_size: many
j_call: TRBJ1-4
cdr3_aa: CASSGPGGSEKLFF
cdr3_nt: TGTGCCAGCAGTGGACCAGGGGGCAGTGAAAAACTGTTTTTT

v_call: TRBV6-2/TRBV6-3
d_call: .
clone_size: many
j_call: TRBJ2-6
cdr3_aa: CASSYSRSSGANVLTF
cdr3_nt: TGTGCCAGCAGTTATTCCAGGTCCTCTGGGGCCAACGTCCTGACTTTC

v_call: TRBV6-1
d_call: TRBD1
clone_size: many
j_call: TRBJ1-5
cdr3_aa: CASLAGTGGDQPQHF
cdr3_nt: TGTGCCAGCCTAGCCGGGACAGGGGGCGATCAGCCCCAGCATTTT

v_call: TRBV30
d_call: TRBD2
clone_size: many
j_call: TRBJ2-1
cdr3_aa: CAWSVKAGGPNEQFF
cdr3_nt: TGTGCCTGGAGTGTAAAAGCGGGGGGCCCCAATGAGCAGTTCTTC

v_call: TRBV7-9
d_call: .
clone_size: many
j_call: TRBJ2-5
cdr3_aa: CASSPSETQYFGPGTQYF
cdr3_nt: .

v_call: TRBV7-2
d_call: TRBD1
clone_size: many
j_call: TRBJ2-7
cdr3_aa: CASSRQGGSYEQYF
cdr3_nt: TGTGCCAGCAGCCGACAGGGGGGCTCCTACGAGCAGTACTTC

v_call: TRBV6-5
d_call: .
clone_size: many
j_call: TRBJ2-2
cdr3_aa: CASSRRQPENTGELFF
cdr3_nt: TGTGCCAGCAGCAGACGGCAGCCCGAGAACACCGGGGAGCTGTTTTTT

v_call: TRBV4-2
d_call: TRBD1
clone_size: medium-sized
j_call: TRBJ1-2
cdr3_aa: CASGTGQGVHGYTF
cdr3_nt: TGTGCCAGCGGCACGGGACAGGGCGTCCATGGCTACACCTTC

v_call: TRBV4-2
d_call: .
clone_size: many
j_call: TRBJ1-5
cdr3_aa: CASSQELQLNSNQPQHF
cdr3_nt: TGTGCCAGCAGCCAAGAGCTACAGCTAAATAGCAATCAGCCCCAGCATTTT

v_call: TRBV7-9
d_call: .
clone_size: many
j_call: TRBJ2-1
cdr3_aa: CASSPLFKEQFF
cdr3_nt: TGTGCCAGCAGCCCGCTCTTCAAGGAGCAGTTCTTC

v_call: TRBV7-2
d_call: TRBD1
clone_size: many
j_call: TRBJ2-5
cdr3_aa: CASSYPGTEQETQYF
cdr3_nt: TGTGCCAGCAGCTACCCGGGGACAGAACAAGAGACCCAGTACTTC

v_call: TRBV27
d_call: TRBD2
clone_size: medium-sized
j_call: TRBJ2-3
cdr3_aa: CASSQTRPSWGLAGPSTDTQYF
cdr3_nt: TGTGCCAGCAGTCAAACCCGACCATCTTGGGGACTAGCGGGACCTAGCACAGATACGCAGTATTTT

v_call: TRBV7-8
d_call: .
clone_size: many
j_call: TRBJ2-7
cdr3_aa: CASSNHRDKTYEQYF
cdr3_nt: TGTGCCAGCAGCAACCACCGGGACAAGACCTACGAGCAGTACTTC

v_call: TRBV7-2
d_call: .
clone_size: many
j_call: TRBJ1-1
cdr3_aa: CASSLWIQNTEAFF
cdr3_nt: TGTGCCAGCAGCTTATGGATACAGAACACTGAAGCTTTCTTT

v_call: TRBV7-2
d_call: .
clone_size: many
j_call: TRBJ1-5
cdr3_aa: CASSPQGNNNQPQHF
cdr3_nt: TGTGCCAGCAGTCCCCAGGGGAACAACAATCAGCCCCAGCATTTT

v_call: TRBV10-3
d_call: .
clone_size: many
j_call: TRBJ1-3
cdr3_aa: CAIGSGRDGNTIYF
cdr3_nt: TGTGCCATCGGGTCTGGGAGGGATGGAAACACCATATATTTT

v_call: TRBV6-1
d_call: TRBD1
clone_size: many
j_call: TRBJ2-7
cdr3_aa: CASRGTGGYEQYF
cdr3_nt: TGTGCCAGCAGGGGGACAGGGGGCTACGAGCAGTACTTC

v_call: TRBV18
d_call: TRBD1
clone_size: many
j_call: TRBJ1-1
cdr3_aa: CASSPGQGVTEAFF
cdr3_nt: TGTGCCAGCTCACCCGGACAGGGAGTCACTGAAGCTTTCTTT

v_call: TRBV24-1
d_call: .
clone_size: many
j_call: TRBJ2-5
cdr3_aa: CATRGSGEETQYF
cdr3_nt: TGTGCCACCAGGGGGTCTGGAGAAGAGACCCAGTACTTC